This TCR beta chain was found in a study of preoperative IRX-2 immunotherapy in early breast cancer. Treatment meaning: preoperative locoregional IRX-2 cytokine immunotherapy. Preoperative locoregional IRX-2 cytokine immunotherapy was tested in the phase Ib source study. Some clones are missing from TCRdb's copy, which holds only in-frame ones; the method was immunoSEQ multiplex PCR. The data show about 42,000 clones, with 70% to 85% seen just once and about 1.2% held by the top ten. This CDR3 is 16 amino acids long. Germline-derived CDR1 and CDR2 are SGHRS and YFSETQ. V lost 4 bases, J lost 2 bases, and 15 bases lay in between.

This TCR was sampled from a human donor with breast cancer. The V and J genes are TRBV5-1 and TRBJ2-2; perhaps TRBD2 as D (6 bases). The sequenced sample was tumor tissue, obtained after IRX-2 immunotherapy. The CDR3 nucleotides are TGCGCCAGCAGCCCCTTCGCGGGATCTAACACCGGGGAGCTGTTTTTT. Amino acids: CASSPFAGSNTGELFF.